This TCR beta chain was sequenced during a study of T cell repertoires in aging, cancer and after chemotherapy. Findings and limits, study-wide: Hematological cancer patients had lymphoid organ infiltration that may impair thymic emigration or T cell expansion.

Peripheral blood genomic DNA, not sorted cells or RNA, was the template. A mixed TRB-A/B primer pool amplified rearranged TRB by multiplex touch-down PCR. TCRdb used MiXCR to reprocess the multiplex PCR reads, holding one entry per CDR3 protein. The sample includes more than 8,000 distinct CDR3 sequences, approximately 25% of them seen just once. In germline, CDR1 is SGHTA, CDR2 FQGNSA. The CDR3 length is 11 residues. The germline V and J ends were trimmed by 5 bases and 4 bases, with 3 bases remaining between them. As concerns this clonotype: Antigen unknown.

Sequenced input: blood. This TCR was sampled from a human donor with a blood cancer. The chain is built from TRBV7-2 and TRBJ1-3, with D unresolved. CDR3 in DNA: TGTGCCAGCAGCCCCGGAAACACCATATATTTT. Protein product: CASSPGNTIYF. Together with reference TRBV7-2 and TRBJ1-3, the CDR3 gives the full variable domain: GAGVSQSPSNKVTEKGKDVELRCDPISGHTALYWYRQSLGQGLEFLIYFQGNSAPDKSGLPSDRFSAERTGGSVSTLTIQRTQQEDSAVYLCASSPGNTIYFGEGSWLTVV.